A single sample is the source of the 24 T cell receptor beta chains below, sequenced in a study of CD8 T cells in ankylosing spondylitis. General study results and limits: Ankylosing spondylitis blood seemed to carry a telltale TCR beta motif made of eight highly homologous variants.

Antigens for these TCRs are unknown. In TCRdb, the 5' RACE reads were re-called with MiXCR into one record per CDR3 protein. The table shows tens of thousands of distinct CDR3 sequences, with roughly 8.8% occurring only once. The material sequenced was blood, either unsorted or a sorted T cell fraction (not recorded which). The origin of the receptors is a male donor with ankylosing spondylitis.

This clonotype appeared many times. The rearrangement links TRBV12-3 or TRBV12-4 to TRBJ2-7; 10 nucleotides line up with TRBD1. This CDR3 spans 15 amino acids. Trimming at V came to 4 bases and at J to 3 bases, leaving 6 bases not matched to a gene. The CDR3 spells CASSSIRDRGYEQYF. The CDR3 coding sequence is TGTGCCAGCAGTTCTATACGGGACAGGGGCTACGAGCAGTACTTC.

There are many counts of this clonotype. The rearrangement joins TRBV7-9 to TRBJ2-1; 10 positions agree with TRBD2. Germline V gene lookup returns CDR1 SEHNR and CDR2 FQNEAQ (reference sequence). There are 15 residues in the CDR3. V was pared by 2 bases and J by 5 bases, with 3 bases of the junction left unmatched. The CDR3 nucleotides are TGTGCCAGCAGCTTATTAGGACTAGCGGACAATGAGCAGTTCTTC. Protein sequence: CASSLLGLADNEQFF. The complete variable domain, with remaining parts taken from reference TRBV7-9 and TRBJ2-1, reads DTGVSQNPRHKITKRGQNVTFRCDPISEHNRLYWYRQTLGQGPEFLTYFQNEAQLEKSRLLSDRFSAERPKGSFSTLEIQRTEQGDSAMYLCASSLLGLADNEQFFGPGTRLTVL.

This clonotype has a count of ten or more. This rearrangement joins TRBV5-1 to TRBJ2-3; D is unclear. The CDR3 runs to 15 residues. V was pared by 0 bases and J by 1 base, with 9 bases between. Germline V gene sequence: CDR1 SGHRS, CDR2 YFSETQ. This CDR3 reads CASSLEFYGTDTQYF. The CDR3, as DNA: TGCGCCAGCAGCTTGGAATTCTACGGCACAGATACGCAGTATTTT.

The chain's CDR3 is CASRSGSSSDTQYF. The CDR3 DNA reads as TGTGCCAGCCGGAGCGGGAGTAGTTCAGATACGCAGTATTTT. This chain joins TRBV7-9 and TRBJ2-3; 8 bases map to TRBD2. Germline V gene data show CDR1 as SEHNR and CDR2 as FQNEAQ (reference sequence). Unmatched junction bases numbered 8, after V lost 8 bases and J lost 4 bases. The CDR3 runs 14 residues.

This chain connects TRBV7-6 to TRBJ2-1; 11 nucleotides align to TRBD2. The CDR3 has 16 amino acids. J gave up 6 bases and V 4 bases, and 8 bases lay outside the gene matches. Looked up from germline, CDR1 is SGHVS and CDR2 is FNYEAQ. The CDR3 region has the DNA TGTGCCAGCAGCTCATACCCCGGGACTAGCGGCAATGAGCAGTTCTTC. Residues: CASSSYPGTSGNEQFF. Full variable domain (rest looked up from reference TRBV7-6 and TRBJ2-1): GAGVSQSPRYKVTKRGQDVALRCDPISGHVSLYWYRQALGQGPEFLTYFNYEAQQDKSGLPNDRFSAERPEGSISTLTIQRTEQRDSAMYRCASSSYPGTSGNEQFFGPGTRLTVL.

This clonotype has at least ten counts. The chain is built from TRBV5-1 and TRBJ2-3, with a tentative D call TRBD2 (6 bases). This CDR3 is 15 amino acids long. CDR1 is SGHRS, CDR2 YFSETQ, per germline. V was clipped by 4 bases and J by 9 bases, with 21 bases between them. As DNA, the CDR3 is TGCGCCAGCAGCATCAGTAGCGGATTCTTATACACGCAGTATTTT. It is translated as CASSISSGFLYTQYF.

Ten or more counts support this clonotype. The CDR3 bases are TGCAGCGTTGAAGGGGGGCTAGCCTACAATGAGCAGTTCTTC. It yields the protein CSVEGGLAYNEQFF. The chain has TRBV29-1 and TRBJ2-1; a weak D match, TRBD1 (6 bases). Trimming took off 1 base at V and 2 bases at J, with 9 bases between the two ends. This CDR3 contains 14 residues. Germline CDR1 and CDR2: SQVTM and ANQGSEA.

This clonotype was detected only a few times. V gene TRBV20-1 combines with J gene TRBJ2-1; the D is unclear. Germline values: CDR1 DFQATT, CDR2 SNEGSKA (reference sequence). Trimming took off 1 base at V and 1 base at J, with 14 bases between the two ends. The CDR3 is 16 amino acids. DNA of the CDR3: TGCAGTGCTAGAGGCCTCACACGCGTTTCCTACAATGAGCAGTTCTTC. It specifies CSARGLTRVSYNEQFF.

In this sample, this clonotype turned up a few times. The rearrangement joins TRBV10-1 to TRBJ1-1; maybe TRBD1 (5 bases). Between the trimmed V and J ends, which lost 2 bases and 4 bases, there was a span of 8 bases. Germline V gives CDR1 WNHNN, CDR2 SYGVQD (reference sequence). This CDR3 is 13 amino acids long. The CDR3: CASSEVGATEAFF. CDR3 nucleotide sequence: TGCGCCAGCAGTGAGGTCGGGGCCACTGAAGCTTTCTTT.

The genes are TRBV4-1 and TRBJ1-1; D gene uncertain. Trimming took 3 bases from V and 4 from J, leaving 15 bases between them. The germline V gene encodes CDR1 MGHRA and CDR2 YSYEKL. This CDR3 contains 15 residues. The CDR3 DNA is TGCGCCAGCAGCCAGGGCGCGCACTTGGGCACTGAAGCTTTCTTT. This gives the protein CASSQGAHLGTEAFF.

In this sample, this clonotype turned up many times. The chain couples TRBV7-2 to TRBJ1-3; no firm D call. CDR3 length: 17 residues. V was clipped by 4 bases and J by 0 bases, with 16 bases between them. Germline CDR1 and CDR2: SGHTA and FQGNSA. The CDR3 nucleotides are TGTGCCAGCAGCTCCAGGTCCGGACTCAACTCTGGAAACACCATATATTTT. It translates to CASSSRSGLNSGNTIYF.

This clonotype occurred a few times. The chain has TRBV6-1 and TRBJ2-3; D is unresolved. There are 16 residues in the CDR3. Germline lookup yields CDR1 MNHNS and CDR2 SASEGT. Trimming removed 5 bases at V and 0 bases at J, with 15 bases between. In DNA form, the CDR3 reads TGTGCCAGCAGTCCACCGGTGGTAACTAGCACAGATACGCAGTATTTT. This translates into CASSPPVVTSTDTQYF.

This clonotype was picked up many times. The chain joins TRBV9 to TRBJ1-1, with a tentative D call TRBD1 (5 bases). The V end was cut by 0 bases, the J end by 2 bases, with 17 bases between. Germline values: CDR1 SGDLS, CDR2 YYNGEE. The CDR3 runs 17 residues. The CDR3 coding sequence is TGTGCCAGCAGCGTAGTATTGAGGGGCCGTTTAAACACTGAAGCTTTCTTT. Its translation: CASSVVLRGRLNTEAFF.

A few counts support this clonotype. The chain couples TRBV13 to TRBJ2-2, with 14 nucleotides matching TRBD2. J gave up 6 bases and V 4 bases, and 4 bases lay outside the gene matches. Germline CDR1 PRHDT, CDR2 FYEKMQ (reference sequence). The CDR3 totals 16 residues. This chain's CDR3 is CASSSGLAGEAGELFF. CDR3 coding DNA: TGTGCCAGCAGCTCGGGACTAGCGGGAGAGGCCGGGGAGCTGTTTTTT.

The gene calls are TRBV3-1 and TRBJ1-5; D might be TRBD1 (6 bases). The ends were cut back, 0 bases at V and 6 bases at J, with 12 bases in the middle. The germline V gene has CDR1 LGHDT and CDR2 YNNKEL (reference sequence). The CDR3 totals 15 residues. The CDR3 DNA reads TGTGCCAGCAGCCAAGATGGGGACATATCTCAGCCCCAGCATTTT. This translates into CASSQDGDISQPQHF. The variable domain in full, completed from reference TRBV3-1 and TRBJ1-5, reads DTAVSQTPKYLVTQMGNDKSIKCEQNLGHDTMYWYKQDSKKFLKIMFSYNNKELIINETVPNRFSPKSPDKAHLNLHINSLELGDSAVYFCASSQDGDISQPQHFGDGTRLSIL.

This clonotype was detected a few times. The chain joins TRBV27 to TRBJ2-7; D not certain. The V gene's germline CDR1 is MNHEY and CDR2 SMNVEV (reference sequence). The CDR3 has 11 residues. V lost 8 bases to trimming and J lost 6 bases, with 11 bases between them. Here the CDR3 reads CASGHLSEQYV. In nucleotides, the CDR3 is TGTGCCAGCGGTCACCTTAGCGAGCAGTACGTC.

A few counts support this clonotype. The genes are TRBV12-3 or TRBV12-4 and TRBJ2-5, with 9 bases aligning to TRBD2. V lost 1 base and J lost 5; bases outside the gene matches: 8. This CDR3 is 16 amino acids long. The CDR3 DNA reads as TGTGCCAGCAGTTTAGGGTTAGCGGGAGCCCAGGAGACCCAGTACTTC. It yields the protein CASSLGLAGAQETQYF.

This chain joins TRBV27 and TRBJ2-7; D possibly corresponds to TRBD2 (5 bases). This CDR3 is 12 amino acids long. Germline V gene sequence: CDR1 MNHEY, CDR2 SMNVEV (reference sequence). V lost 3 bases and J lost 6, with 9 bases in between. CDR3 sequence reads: CASSFVGGEQYF. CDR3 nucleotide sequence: TGTGCCAGCAGTTTCGTAGGAGGCGAGCAGTACTTC.

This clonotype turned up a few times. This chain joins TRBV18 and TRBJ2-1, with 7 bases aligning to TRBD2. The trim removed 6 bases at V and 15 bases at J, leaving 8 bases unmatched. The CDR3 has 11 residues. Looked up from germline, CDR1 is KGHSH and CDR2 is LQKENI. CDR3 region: CASSLGGSPFF. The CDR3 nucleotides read TGTGCCAGCTCCCTCGGGGGGTCCCCGTTCTTC.

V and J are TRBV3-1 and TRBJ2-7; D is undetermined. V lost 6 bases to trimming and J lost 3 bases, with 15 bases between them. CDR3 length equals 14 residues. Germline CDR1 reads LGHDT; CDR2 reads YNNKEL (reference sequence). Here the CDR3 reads CASSVIYGDYEQYF. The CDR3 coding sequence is TGTGCCAGCAGTGTTATTTACGGTGACTACGAGCAGTACTTC.

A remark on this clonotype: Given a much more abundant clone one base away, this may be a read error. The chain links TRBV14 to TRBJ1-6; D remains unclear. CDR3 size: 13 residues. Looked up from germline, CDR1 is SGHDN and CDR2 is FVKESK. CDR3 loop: CAISLSPRLALHF. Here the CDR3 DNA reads TGTGCCATCAGCCTCAGCCCACGCTTGGCCCTCCACTTT.

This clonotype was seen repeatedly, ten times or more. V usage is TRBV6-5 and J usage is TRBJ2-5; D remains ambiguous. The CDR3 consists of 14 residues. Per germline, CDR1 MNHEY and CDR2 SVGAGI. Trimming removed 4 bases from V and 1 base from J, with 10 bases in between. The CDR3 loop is CASSWGMGQETQYF. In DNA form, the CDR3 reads TGTGCCAGCAGTTGGGGTATGGGCCAAGAGACCCAGTACTTC.

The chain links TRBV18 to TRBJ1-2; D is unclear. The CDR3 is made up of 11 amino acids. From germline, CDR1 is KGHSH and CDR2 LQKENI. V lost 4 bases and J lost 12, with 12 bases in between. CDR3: CASSHDAGDTF. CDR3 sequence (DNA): TGTGCCAGCTCACACGACGCTGGGGACACCTTC.

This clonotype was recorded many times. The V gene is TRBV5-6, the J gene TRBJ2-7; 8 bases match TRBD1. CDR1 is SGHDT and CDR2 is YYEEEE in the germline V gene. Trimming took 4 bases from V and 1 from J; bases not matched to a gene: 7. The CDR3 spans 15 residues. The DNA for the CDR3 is TGTGCCAGCAGCGGGGGGACAGGTCCATCCTACGAGCAGTACTTC. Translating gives CASSGGTGPSYEQYF.